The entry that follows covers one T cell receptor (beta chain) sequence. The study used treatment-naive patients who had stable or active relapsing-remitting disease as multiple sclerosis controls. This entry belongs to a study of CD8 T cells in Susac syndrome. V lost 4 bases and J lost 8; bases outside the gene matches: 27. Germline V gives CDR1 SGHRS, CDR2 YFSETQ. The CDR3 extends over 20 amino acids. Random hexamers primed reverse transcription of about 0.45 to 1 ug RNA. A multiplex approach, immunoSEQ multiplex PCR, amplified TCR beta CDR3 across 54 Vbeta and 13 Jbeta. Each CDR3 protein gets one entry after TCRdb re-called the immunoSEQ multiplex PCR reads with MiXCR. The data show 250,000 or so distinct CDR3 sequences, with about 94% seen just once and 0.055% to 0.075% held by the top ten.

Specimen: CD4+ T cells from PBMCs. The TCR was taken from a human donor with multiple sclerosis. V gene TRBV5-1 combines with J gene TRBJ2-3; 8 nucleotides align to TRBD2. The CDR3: CASSVNGFRGFGAGDPTQYF. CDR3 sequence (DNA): TGCGCCAGCAGCGTGAATGGGTTCAGGGGATTCGGAGCGGGAGACCCTACGCAGTATTTT. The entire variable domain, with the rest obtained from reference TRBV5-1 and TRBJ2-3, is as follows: KAGVTQTPRYLIKTRGQQVTLSCSPISGHRSVSWYQQTPGQGLQFLFEYFSETQRNKGNFPGRFSGRQFSNSRSEMNVSTLELGDSALYLCASSVNGFRGFGAGDPTQYFGPGTRLTVL.